A single sample is the source of the 23 T cell receptor beta chains below, sequenced in a study of cytomegalovirus exposure and HLA in healthy donors. PCR amplification relied on 60 Vbeta primers (plus 13 Jbeta primers). The assay was immunoSEQ multiplex PCR, and TCRdb's table has in-frame clones only and misses some. The sample shows approximately 53,000 clones, over 60% of them seen only once. Sequencing was carried out using PBMCs. The source of these receptors is a man aged 25-40 years in good health and CMV-seropositive.

CDR3 bases: TGCGCCAGCAGCTTGGACAGGTACTTTGAAGCTTTCTTT. Translating gives CASSLDRYFEAFF. The chain uses TRBV5-1 and TRBJ1-1; weak D call: TRBD1 (5 bases). Per the germline V gene, CDR1 is SGHRS and CDR2 is YFSETQ. The CDR3 totals 13 residues. V gave up 0 bases and J gave up 7 bases, with 10 bases separating them.

J is TRBJ2-1 and V is TRBV11-2, with D perhaps TRBD2 (7 bases). This CDR3 region has 15 residues. Germline CDR1 SGHAT, CDR2 FQNNGV. With 3 bases removed from V and 6 bases from J, the gap between germline ends came to 15 bases. In DNA form, the CDR3 reads TGTGCCAGCAGCTTTGGGGGGGCCTCGGTCAATGAGCAGTTCTTC. This sequence encodes CASSFGGASVNEQFF.

The V and J genes are TRBV10-1 and TRBJ1-1, with TRBD1 matching over 7 bases. After removal of 4 bases from V and 4 bases from J, the junction contained 6 bases not matched to a gene. Germline assignment: CDR1 WNHNN and CDR2 SYGVQD (reference sequence). The CDR3 is 14 residues long. Written as DNA, the CDR3 is TGCGCCAGCAGTGGGTCTACAGGGGCCACTGAAGCTTTCTTT. The encoded protein is CASSGSTGATEAFF.

V and J are TRBV5-1 and TRBJ2-7, with D tentatively TRBD2 (6 bases). This CDR3 is 13 amino acids long. Germline values: CDR1 SGHRS, CDR2 YFSETQ. The V and J ends lost 5 bases and 3 bases respectively, with 12 bases between them. The CDR3, as DNA: TGCGCCAGCAGTACGGGGGAGAACTACGAGCAGTACTTC. Translated: CASSTGENYEQYF.

V gene TRBV14 combines with J gene TRBJ1-5, with 9 bases identical to TRBD1. The J segment lost 2 bases and the V segment lost 3 bases, leaving 2 bases of the junction unmatched. CDR3 length equals 15 residues. The germline V gene encodes CDR1 SGHDN and CDR2 FVKESK. CDR3 coding DNA: TGTGCCAGCAGCCAGAGGACAGGGGGCAATCAGCCCCAGCATTTT. Translation: CASSQRTGGNQPQHF. Variable domain in full (rest from reference TRBV14 and TRBJ1-5): EAGVTQFPSHSVIEKGQTVTLRCDPISGHDNLYWYRRVMGKEIKFLLHFVKESKQDESGMPNNRFLAERTGGTYSTLKVQPAELEDSGVYFCASSQRTGGNQPQHFGDGTRLSIL.

The table lists this clone with a few counts. This rearrangement joins TRBV5-1 to TRBJ2-1; 7 bases line up with TRBD2. CDR1 and CDR2 (germline): SGHRS, YFSETQ. The CDR3 runs 16 residues. The J segment lost 0 bases and the V segment lost 4 bases, leaving 7 bases of the junction unmatched. The CDR3 loop is CASSRSGVSSYNEQFF. The CDR3, as DNA: TGCGCCAGCAGCCGGAGCGGGGTTAGCTCCTACAATGAGCAGTTCTTC.

The V gene is TRBV7-3, the J gene TRBJ2-1, with 7 bases matching TRBD2. The germline CDR1 and CDR2 sequences are SGHTA and FQGTGA. V trimming: 6 bases; J trimming: 7 bases; junction bases outside the gene matches: 15. The CDR3 runs to 16 residues. CDR3 coding DNA: TGTGCCAGCAGGGTTTCGGCGGGGTCTAGCGGTAATGAGCAGTTCTTC. Amino acid sequence: CASRVSAGSSGNEQFF.

The chain uses TRBV28 and TRBJ1-5; 7 positions match TRBD1. Germline V lookup: CDR1 MDHEN, CDR2 SYDVKM. Losses at the gene ends were 5 bases for V and 4 bases for J; bases not matched to a gene: 2. This CDR3 contains 13 residues. The CDR3 protein is CASSVQGNQPQHF. The CDR3 nucleotides are TGTGCCAGCAGTGTACAGGGGAATCAGCCCCAGCATTTT. The full variable domain, completed using reference TRBV28 and TRBJ1-5, is DVKVTQSSRYLVKRTGEKVFLECVQDMDHENMFWYRQDPGLGLRLIYFSYDVKMKEKGDIPEGYSVSREKKERFSLILESASTNQTSMYLCASSVQGNQPQHFGDGTRLSIL.

V and J are TRBV19 and TRBJ2-2; D gene uncertain. CDR1 is LNHDA, CDR2 SQIVND, per germline (reference sequence). Trimming took off 3 bases at V and 4 bases at J, with 6 bases between the two ends. This CDR3 is built from 13 residues. The CDR3 region is CASSISPTGELFF. DNA of the CDR3: TGTGCCAGTAGTATCTCCCCCACCGGGGAGCTGTTTTTT.

This chain uses TRBV2 with TRBJ2-1; D call uncertain. CDR1 and CDR2 from the germline V gene are SNHLY and FYNNEI. Trimming pared 5 bases from V and 10 bases from J, leaving 12 bases between. There are 12 residues in the CDR3. Written as DNA, the CDR3 is TGTGCCAGCAGTCTTCAGCGCGCCGAGCAGTTCTTC. This codes for CASSLQRAEQFF.

The V and J genes are TRBV27 and TRBJ2-2, with D possibly being TRBD1 (5 bases). The germline V gene encodes CDR1 MNHEY and CDR2 SMNVEV (reference sequence). Trimming cost V 5 bases and J 4 bases, with 17 bases left between them. CDR3 length: 16 amino acids. This CDR3 is CASSHGAGSSTGELFF. DNA for the CDR3: TGTGCCAGCAGTCATGGGGCAGGGTCGAGCACCGGGGAGCTGTTTTTT.

The J gene is TRBJ2-1, the V gene TRBV29-1, with D possibly matching TRBD2 (6 bases). The length of the CDR3 is 11 residues. V was trimmed by 8 bases and J by 4 bases, leaving 9 bases between them. Germline loops: CDR1 SQVTM, CDR2 ANQGSEA. As DNA, the CDR3 is TGCAGCCCCGCGGGGTACAATGAGCAGTTCTTC. It encodes CSPAGYNEQFF.

This chain uses TRBV6-4 with TRBJ1-6; possibly TRBD1 for D (6 bases). V was trimmed by 0 bases and J by 6 bases, leaving 6 bases between them. CDR3 length: 14 residues. Per germline, CDR1 MRHNA and CDR2 SNTAGT. CDR3 sequence reads: CASSDSQGNSPLHF. CDR3 DNA: TGTGCCAGCAGTGACTCACAGGGTAATTCACCCCTCCACTTT.

On this clone itself: Other DNA sequences in this specimen translate into the identical CDR3. CDR3 coding DNA: TGCAGCGTTCGAAGCGGCGGCAGCTCCTACAATGAGCAGTTCTTC. Translated: CSVRSGGSSYNEQFF. The chain uses TRBV29-1 and TRBJ2-1; D is perhaps TRBD2 (5 bases). From germline, CDR1 is SQVTM and CDR2 ANQGSEA. With 5 bases removed from V and 0 bases from J, the gap between germline ends came to 14 bases. This CDR3 comprises 15 residues.

J is TRBJ1-4 and V is TRBV4-2; D remains ambiguous. Germline V gene data show CDR1 as LGHNA and CDR2 as YNFKEQ. Trimming removed 0 bases from V and 0 bases from J, with 20 bases in between. CDR3 length: 20 amino acids. The CDR3 bases are TGTGCCAGCAGCCAAGATCGATCTCTTAGAGGAACATCAACTAATGAAAAACTGTTTTTT. Translated, it gives CASSQDRSLRGTSTNEKLFF.

This chain joins TRBV28 and TRBJ1-5, with 12 nucleotides matching TRBD1. This CDR3 spans 13 amino acids. Germline CDR1 is MDHEN and CDR2 is SYDVKM. The CDR3 spells CAGQGASNQPQHF. CDR3 DNA: TGTGCGGGACAGGGGGCTAGCAATCAGCCCCAGCATTTT.

The table lists this clone with a few counts. The chain is built from TRBV7-2 and TRBJ2-2; D is uncertain. V was pared by 1 base and J by 4 bases, with 7 bases between. Per the germline V gene, CDR1 is SGHTA and CDR2 is FQGNSA. The CDR3 extends over 14 amino acids. The CDR3 sequence is CASSLETLTGELFF. CDR3 sequence (DNA): TGTGCCAGCAGCTTAGAGACACTCACCGGGGAGCTGTTTTTT.

This clone was recorded only once. The chain couples TRBV30 to TRBJ2-7; no clear D. Trimming shortened V by 8 bases and J by 3 bases, and 11 bases separated the two germline ends. CDR1 is GTSNPN, CDR2 SVGIG, per germline (reference sequence). CDR3 length: 11 residues. CDR3 region: CAVGRNYEQYF. The DNA of the CDR3 is TGTGCCGTCGGCAGGAACTACGAGCAGTACTTC.

The rearrangement joins TRBV5-1 to TRBJ1-2, with 9 bases identical to TRBD1. The germline V gene has CDR1 SGHRS and CDR2 YFSETQ. The V segment lost 4 bases and the J segment 1 base; nucleotides outside the gene matches: 2. This CDR3 region has 14 residues. The DNA of the CDR3 is TGCGCCAGCAGCCCGGGACAGGGTAACTATGGCTACACCTTC. Translating it yields CASSPGQGNYGYTF. Full variable domain (rest looked up from reference TRBV5-1 and TRBJ1-2): KAGVTQTPRYLIKTRGQQVTLSCSPISGHRSVSWYQQTPGQGLQFLFEYFSETQRNKGNFPGRFSGRQFSNSRSEMNVSTLELGDSALYLCASSPGQGNYGYTFGSGTRLTVV.

The chain recombines TRBV11-2 with TRBJ1-1, with D unresolved. Trimming removed 1 base at V and 1 base at J, with 4 bases between. CDR3 length equals 13 residues. CDR1 SGHAT and CDR2 FQNNGV come from the germline V gene. The CDR3 loop reads CASSLVANTEAFF. DNA of the CDR3: TGTGCCAGCAGCTTAGTAGCGAACACTGAAGCTTTCTTT.

The chain combines TRBV20-1 with TRBJ2-1, with D uncertain. CDR1 is DFQATT, CDR2 SNEGSKA, per germline (reference sequence). The CDR3 spans 11 residues. V lost 5 bases, J lost 8 bases, and 10 bases lay in between. CDR3 nucleotides: TGCAGTGCTCTCTTCCGGGATGAGCAGTTCTTC. Its translation is CSALFRDEQFF.

The chain links TRBV5-1 to TRBJ1-4, with TRBD1 identical over 8 bases. CDR3 size: 14 residues. V was clipped by 4 bases and J by 8 bases; unmatched bases: 7. The V gene's germline CDR1 is SGHRS and CDR2 YFSETQ. In DNA form, the CDR3 reads TGCGCCAGCAGCGTAAAGACAGGGGAAGAAAAACTGTTTTTT. Translation: CASSVKTGEEKLFF. The entire variable domain, with the rest obtained from reference TRBV5-1 and TRBJ1-4, is as follows: KAGVTQTPRYLIKTRGQQVTLSCSPISGHRSVSWYQQTPGQGLQFLFEYFSETQRNKGNFPGRFSGRQFSNSRSEMNVSTLELGDSALYLCASSVKTGEEKLFFGSGTQLSVL.

This rearrangement joins TRBV28 to TRBJ1-4; D is uncertain. The germline V gene has CDR1 MDHEN and CDR2 SYDVKM. This CDR3 region has 16 residues. Trimming shortened V by 6 bases and J by 4 bases, and 18 bases separated the two germline ends. CDR3 protein: CASRGAGSSLNEKLFF. CDR3 sequence (DNA): TGTGCCAGCAGGGGAGCGGGGTCCAGCCTTAATGAAAAACTGTTTTTT.